This TCR beta chain was profiled in a study of identical twins (dated by TCRdb to about 2016). Regarding the complete study: To test whether fetal clonotypes persist, this study deep-sequenced TCR alpha and beta repertoires from monozygotic twins, from unrelated adults of various ages, and from cord blood. To rule out contamination, the twin experiments were replicated at different times with different library preparation protocols. General conclusions and limits of the study: Zero-insertion analyses could be partly confounded by invariant T cells such as MAIT and iNKT, though diverse VJ usage argued against such confounding for most clonotypes. Excess twin sharing in beta out-of-frame sequences was weaker because fewer shared sequences lowered the signal-to-noise ratio. Because the same donors could not be followed over many years, conclusions were based on cross-sectional statistical analysis. In monozygotic twins, out-of-frame TCR alpha sharing was systematically underestimated by recombination models, although the models agreed with sharing between unrelated individuals. Compared with coincidental sharing between unrelated individuals, out-of-frame TCR alpha sequences shared between twins showed an excess of sequences with low generation probability. Abundant cord blood beta clonotypes had fewer insertions, young adult naive repertoires showed a similar but weaker trend, and memory repertoires showed no such trend.

Only healthy Caucasian donors were included. Three pairs of female monozygotic twins, all aged roughly 18 to 29 years, were included in the twin cohort. Miltenyi CD45RO+ enrichment and human naive T-cell isolation kits were used to isolate memory (CD45RO+) and naive T cells from PBMC. The receptor library was made with 5' RACE. The listed sequencing device is Illumina HiSeq 2000. A universal primer binding site was added through template switching, and the final cDNA carried a unique molecular identifier so that TCR cDNA molecules could be counted accurately. Specific primers in the conserved constant-segment region were used to synthesize first-strand cDNA for the TCR alpha and beta chains. To control for contamination, every cDNA library carried two barcodes: a SMART-Mk sample barcode plus Illumina barcodes. Two successive PCR steps introduced TruSeq adapter sequences along with Illumina sample barcodes. The TCR alpha and beta cDNA libraries were sequenced on the Illumina HiSeq platform using custom primers. As for the authors' bioinformatics: MiGEC processed the raw reads to extract unique molecular identifiers, while MiXCR was used to determine the CDR3 positions. Recombination models were inferred per individual with the repgenHMM and IGoR tools using an EM algorithm. The analysis of shared clonotypes was done with the tcR package in R, with sharing normalized by the product of cloneset sizes. Out-of-frame nonproductive sequences were analyzed to study raw recombination free of thymic and clonal selection effects. TCRdb reanalyzed the raw reads on its own, using fastp at Q25 for trimming and MiXCR for clone calling, and kept in-frame beta chains. Each entry is one CDR3 protein sequence, shown with its most common DNA and genes. TCRdb's processing, not the study's, gives the V and J calls here. This sample holds a few hundred thousand distinct CDR3 sequences; 9.5% to 15% were observed only once. The top ten clonotypes cover about 3.9% of the sample.

Worth noting for this clonotype: Which antigen it targets is not known. Base quality data are lacking; no much larger clone is found one base away.

Based on the germline V gene, the CDR1 and CDR2 sequences are SGHTA and FQGNSA. The CDR3 holds 14 amino acids from the cysteine to the phenylalanine. The kept DNA is CDR3 alone, 42 bases in frame from the first base. V gives up 5 bases and J gives up 0 bases, and the segment between their germline ends measures 5 bases. These data are also associated with another study on yellow fever vaccine responses in identical twins. Per that second paper: The T cell response to vaccination in identical twins was reported by the authors to appear partly convergent and partly personalized. The study precisely tracked vaccine-responding T cell clones in identical twins.

The V gene is TRBV7-2 and the J gene is TRBJ2-6, with no confidently assigned D gene. Material: memory (CD45RO+) T cells sorted from blood. The cell subset or site label, read with the paper, signifies: CD45RO+ enriched T cells. The origin of this receptor is a young woman in good health. The nucleotide sequence is TGTGCCAGCAGCCCGATCTCTGGGGCCAACGTCCTGACTTTC. The encoded protein is CASSPISGANVLTF.